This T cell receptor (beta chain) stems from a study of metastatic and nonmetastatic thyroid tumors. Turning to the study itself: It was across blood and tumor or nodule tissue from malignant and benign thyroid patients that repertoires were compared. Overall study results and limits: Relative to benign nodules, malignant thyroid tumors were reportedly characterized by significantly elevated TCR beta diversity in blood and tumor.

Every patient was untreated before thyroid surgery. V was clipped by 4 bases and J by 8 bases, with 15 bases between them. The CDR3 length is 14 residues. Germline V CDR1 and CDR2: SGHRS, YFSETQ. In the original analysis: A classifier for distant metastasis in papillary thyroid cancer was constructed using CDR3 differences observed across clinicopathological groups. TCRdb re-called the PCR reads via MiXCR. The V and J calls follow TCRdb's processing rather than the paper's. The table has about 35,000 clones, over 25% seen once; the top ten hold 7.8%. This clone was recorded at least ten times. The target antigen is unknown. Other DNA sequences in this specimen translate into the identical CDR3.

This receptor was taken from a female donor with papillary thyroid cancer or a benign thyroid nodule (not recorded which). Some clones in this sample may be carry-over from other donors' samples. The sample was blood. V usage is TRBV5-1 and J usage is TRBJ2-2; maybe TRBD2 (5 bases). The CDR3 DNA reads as TGCGCCAGCAGCAACCCCGGGGAATCGGGGGAGCTGTTTTTT. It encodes CASSNPGESGELFF.